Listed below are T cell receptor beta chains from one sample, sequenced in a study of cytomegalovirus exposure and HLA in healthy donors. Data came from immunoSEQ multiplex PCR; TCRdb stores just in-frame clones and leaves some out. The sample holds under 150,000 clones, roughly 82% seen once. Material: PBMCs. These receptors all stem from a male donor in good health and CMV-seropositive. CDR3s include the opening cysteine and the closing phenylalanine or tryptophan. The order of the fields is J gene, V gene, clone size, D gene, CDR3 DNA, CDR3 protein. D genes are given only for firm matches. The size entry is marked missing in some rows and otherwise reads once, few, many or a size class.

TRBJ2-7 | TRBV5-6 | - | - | TGTGCCAGCAGCGCCCCAGCGGAACCCTACGAGCAGTACTTC | CASSAPAEPYEQYF
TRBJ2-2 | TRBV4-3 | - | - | TGCGCCAGCAGCCAAGATCCGGCGGGGACCGGGGAGCTGTTTTTT | CASSQDPAGTGELFF
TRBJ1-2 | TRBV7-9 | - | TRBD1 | TGTGCCAGCAGCTTAGGGGACAGATTAACCTATGGCTACACCTTC | CASSLGDRLTYGYTF
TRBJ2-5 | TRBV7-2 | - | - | TGTGCCAGCAGCTTGAGTCACGGGGAATCCTTTATGGAGACCCAGTACTTC | CASSLSHGESFMETQYF
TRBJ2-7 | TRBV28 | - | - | TGTGCCAGCAGCCCAATGGACAGTTACGAGCAGTACTTC | CASSPMDSYEQYF
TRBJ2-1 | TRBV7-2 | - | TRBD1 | TGTGCCAGCAGCCTCCGGGACAGGGGGCCGAATGAGCAGTTCTTC | CASSLRDRGPNEQFF
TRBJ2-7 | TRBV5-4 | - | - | TGTGCCAGCAGCCCCGAACTCCCCCCTCCATCTTTCTACGAGCAGTACTTC | CASSPELPPPSFYEQYF
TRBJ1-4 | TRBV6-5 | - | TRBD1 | TGTGCCAGCAGAGACAGGGGGTCAGGGAATGAAAAACTGTTTTTT | CASRDRGSGNEKLFF
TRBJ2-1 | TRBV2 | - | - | TGTGCCAGCGGGGAACTTACAGGGTCAGGTGAGCAGTTCTTC | CASGELTGSGEQFF
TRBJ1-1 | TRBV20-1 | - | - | TGCAGCACAGGGAGTCGCACTGAAGCTTTCTTT | CSTGSRTEAFF
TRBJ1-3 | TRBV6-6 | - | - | TGTGCCAGCAGGAACCTCAGGGCGTCTGGAAACACCATATATTTT | CASRNLRASGNTIYF
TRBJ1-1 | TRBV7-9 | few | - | TGTGCCAGCAGCGCCACGGGACAGAACACTGAAGCTTTCTTT | CASSATGQNTEAFF
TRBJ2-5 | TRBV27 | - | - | TGTGCCAGCAACCTAGAGGAACAAGAGACCCAGTACTTC | CASNLEEQETQYF
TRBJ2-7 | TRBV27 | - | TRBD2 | TGTGCCAGCAGTACTTCTGGACTAGCGGAAGCCCACGAGCAGTACTTC | CASSTSGLAEAHEQYF
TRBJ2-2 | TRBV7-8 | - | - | TGTGCCAGCAGCTTAGTTGATCAGGGGCCGAACACCGGGGAGCTGTTTTTT | CASSLVDQGPNTGELFF
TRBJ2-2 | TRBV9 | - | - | TGTGCCAGCAGCGTAGGGCCACAGAACACCGGGGAGCTGTTTTTT | CASSVGPQNTGELFF
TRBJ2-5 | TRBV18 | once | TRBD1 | TGTGCCAGCTCACCCGGGACAGGGTCCCGAGAGACCCAGTACTTC | CASSPGTGSRETQYF
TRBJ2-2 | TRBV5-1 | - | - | TGCGCCAGCAGCCCAGGTGCAGGGTCCGGGGAGCTGTTTTTT | CASSPGAGSGELFF
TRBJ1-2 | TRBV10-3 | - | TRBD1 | TGTGCCATCAGCCTTACGAGCGGACAGGCGCTGGGGGGCTACACCTTC | CAISLTSGQALGGYTF
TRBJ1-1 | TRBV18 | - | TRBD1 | TGTGCCAGCACCCAAGGGGGCCGATTACAGAACACTGAAGCTTTCTTT | CASTQGGRLQNTEAFF
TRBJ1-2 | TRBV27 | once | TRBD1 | TGTGCCAGCAGCCCGGGACAGGGTGGCAGTTGGGCGGGCTACACCTTC | CASSPGQGGSWAGYTF
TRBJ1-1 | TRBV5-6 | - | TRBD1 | TGTGCCAGCAGCACCAAACTACAGGGGGCGCGGGAAGCTTTCTTT | CASSTKLQGAREAFF